This TCR beta chain originates from a study of T cell clonality in common variable immunodeficiency. The study, taken as a whole, reports: What drives increased CVID clonality needs T cell subpopulation sequencing. Fewer TCRbeta clones were shared among CVID subjects than controls.

The CDR3 length is 15 residues. Per germline, CDR1 SEHNR and CDR2 FQNEAQ (reference sequence). V gave up 3 bases and J gave up 7 bases, with 16 bases separating them. Equal genomic DNA amounts from CVID and control samples were sequenced. Data came from immunoSEQ multiplex PCR; TCRdb stores just in-frame clones and leaves some out. Singletons are absent from the sample, which has 50,000 to 60,000 clones. This clone was observed many times. Its antigen is unidentified. The CDR3 end falls 3 residues outside the read, so it is completed with the germline J gene. The V and J genes are TRBV7-9 and TRBJ2-1; a possible D gene is TRBD2 (6 bases). The source is a person between 18 and 75 years old in good health. The sequencing sample was made of peripheral blood mononuclear cells. The DNA read from the CDR3 is TGTGCCAGCAGCTTCGGGGTAGCGGCGGGGAATGAG. This codes for CASSFGVAAGNE. The whole CDR3 protein reads CASSFGVAAGNEQFF. The variable domain in full, completed from reference TRBV7-9 and TRBJ2-1, reads DTGVSQNPRHKITKRGQNVTFRCDPISEHNRLYWYRQTLGQGPEFLTYFQNEAQLEKSRLLSDRFSAERPKGSFSTLEIQRTEQGDSAMYLCASSFGVAAGNEQFFGPGTRLTVL.